Given below is one T cell receptor beta chain in context. The data derive from a study of beta chain features in type 1 diabetes. About the research overall: Regarding age, gender and cell yields, patients proved similar to healthy donors.

V lost 3 bases and J lost 2, with 11 bases in between. CDR1 is SGHTA and CDR2 is FQGNSA in the germline V gene. The CDR3 spans 14 residues. The isolated RNA, all of it, was reverse transcribed, so expressed TCRB transcripts were what got sequenced. The data were produced by immunoSEQ multiplex PCR, yet TCRdb's version contains in-frame clones alone and is incomplete. The sample carries around 300,000 clones, roughly 9.6% recorded once. The origin of this receptor is a woman aged 30 to 39 in good health. Source material: naive CD4+ T cells from blood. The V and J genes are TRBV7-2 and TRBJ2-7; TRBD2 is a possible D gene (6 bases). As DNA, the CDR3 is TGTGCCAGCAGCTTGGGGGGTCCAGCCTACGAGCAGTACTTC. This codes for CASSLGGPAYEQYF.